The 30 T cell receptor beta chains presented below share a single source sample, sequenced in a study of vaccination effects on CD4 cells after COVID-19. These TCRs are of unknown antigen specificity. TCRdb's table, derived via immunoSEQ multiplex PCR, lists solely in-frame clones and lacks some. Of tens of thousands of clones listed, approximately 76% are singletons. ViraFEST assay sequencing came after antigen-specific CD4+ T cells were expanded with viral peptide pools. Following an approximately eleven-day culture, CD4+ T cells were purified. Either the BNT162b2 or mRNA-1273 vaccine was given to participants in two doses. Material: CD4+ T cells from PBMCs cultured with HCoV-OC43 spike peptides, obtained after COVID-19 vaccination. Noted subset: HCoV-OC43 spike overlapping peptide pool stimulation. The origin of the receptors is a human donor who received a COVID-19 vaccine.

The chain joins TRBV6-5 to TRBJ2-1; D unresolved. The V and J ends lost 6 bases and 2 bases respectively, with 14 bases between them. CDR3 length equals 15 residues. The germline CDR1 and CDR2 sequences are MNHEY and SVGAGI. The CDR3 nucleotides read TGTGCCAGCAGGGAGTCCTTTGGGACCTACAATGAGCAGTTCTTC. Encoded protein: CASRESFGTYNEQFF.

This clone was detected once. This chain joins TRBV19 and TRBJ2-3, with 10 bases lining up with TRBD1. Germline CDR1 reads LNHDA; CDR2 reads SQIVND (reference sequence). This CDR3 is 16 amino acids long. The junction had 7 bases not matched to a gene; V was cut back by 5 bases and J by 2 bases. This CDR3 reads CASSDRDRGFTDTQYF. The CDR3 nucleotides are TGTGCCAGTAGTGACAGGGACAGGGGATTCACAGATACGCAGTATTTT.

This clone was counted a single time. The CDR3 loop is CASSYSNSNQPQHF. The CDR3 coding sequence is TGTGCCAGCAGTTACTCGAATAGCAATCAGCCCCAGCATTTT. V is TRBV6-2 or TRBV6-3 and J is TRBJ1-5; D is unresolved. CDR3 size: 14 residues. Trimming removed 0 bases from V and 0 bases from J, with 3 bases in between. Germline V gene data show CDR1 as MNHEY and CDR2 as SVGEGT.

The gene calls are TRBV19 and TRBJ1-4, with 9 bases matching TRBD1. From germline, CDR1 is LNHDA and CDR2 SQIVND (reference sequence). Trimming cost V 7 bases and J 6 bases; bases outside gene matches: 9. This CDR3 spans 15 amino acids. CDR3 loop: CASNQPGQGDEKLFF. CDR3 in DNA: TGTGCCAGTAATCAACCGGGACAGGGAGATGAAAAACTGTTTTTT.

In DNA form, the CDR3 reads TGTGCCAGCACCTACTACACTAGCACAGATACGCAGTATTTT. It yields the protein CASTYYTSTDTQYF. The V call is TRBV7-2, the J call TRBJ2-3; no firm D call. CDR3 length equals 14 residues. Looked up from germline, CDR1 is SGHTA and CDR2 is FQGNSA. V lost 7 bases to trimming and J lost 0 bases, with 11 bases between them.

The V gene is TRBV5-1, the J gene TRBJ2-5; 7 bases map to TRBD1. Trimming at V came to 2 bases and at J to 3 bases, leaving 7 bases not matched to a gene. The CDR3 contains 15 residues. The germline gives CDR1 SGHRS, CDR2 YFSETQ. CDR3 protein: CASSLQPGQKETQYF. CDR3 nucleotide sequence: TGCGCCAGCAGCTTACAACCGGGACAGAAAGAGACCCAGTACTTC.

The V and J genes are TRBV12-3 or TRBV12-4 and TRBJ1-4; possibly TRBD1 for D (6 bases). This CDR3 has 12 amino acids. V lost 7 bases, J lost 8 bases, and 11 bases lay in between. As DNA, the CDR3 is TGTGCCAGCAAGACAGGAGGGGAAAAACTGTTTTTT. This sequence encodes CASKTGGEKLFF.

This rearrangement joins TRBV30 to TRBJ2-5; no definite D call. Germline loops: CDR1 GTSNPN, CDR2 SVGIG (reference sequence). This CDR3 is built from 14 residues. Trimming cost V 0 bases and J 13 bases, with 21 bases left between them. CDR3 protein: CAWSVPESVYLPYF. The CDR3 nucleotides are TGTGCCTGGAGTGTACCAGAGAGTGTCTACCTCCCGTACTTC.

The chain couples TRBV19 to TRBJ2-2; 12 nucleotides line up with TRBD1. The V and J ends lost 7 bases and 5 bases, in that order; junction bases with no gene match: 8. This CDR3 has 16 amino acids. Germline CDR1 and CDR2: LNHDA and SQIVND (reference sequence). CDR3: CASIEGTGGYTGELFF. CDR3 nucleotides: TGTGCCAGTATCGAAGGGACAGGGGGCTATACCGGGGAGCTGTTTTTT.

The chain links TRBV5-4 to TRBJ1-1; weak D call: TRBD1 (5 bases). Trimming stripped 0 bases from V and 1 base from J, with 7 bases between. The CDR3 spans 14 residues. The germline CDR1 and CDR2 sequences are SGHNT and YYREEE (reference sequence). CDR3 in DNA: TGTGCCAGCAGCTTGGACAGGACGAACACTGAAGCTTTCTTT. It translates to CASSLDRTNTEAFF.

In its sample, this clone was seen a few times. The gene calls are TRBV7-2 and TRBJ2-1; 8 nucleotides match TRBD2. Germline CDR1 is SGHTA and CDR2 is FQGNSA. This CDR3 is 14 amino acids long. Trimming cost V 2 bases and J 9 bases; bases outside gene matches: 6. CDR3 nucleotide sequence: TGTGCCAGCAGCTTACAACGGGGGGGCTCTGAGCAGTTCTTC. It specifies CASSLQRGGSEQFF.

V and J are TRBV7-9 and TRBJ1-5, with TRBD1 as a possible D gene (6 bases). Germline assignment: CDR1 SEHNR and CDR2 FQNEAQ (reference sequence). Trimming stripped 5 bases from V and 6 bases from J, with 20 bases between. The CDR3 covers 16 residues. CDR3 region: CASSPLRYRAGQPQHF. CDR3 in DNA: TGTGCCAGCAGCCCTTTACGATACAGGGCTGGTCAGCCCCAGCATTTT.

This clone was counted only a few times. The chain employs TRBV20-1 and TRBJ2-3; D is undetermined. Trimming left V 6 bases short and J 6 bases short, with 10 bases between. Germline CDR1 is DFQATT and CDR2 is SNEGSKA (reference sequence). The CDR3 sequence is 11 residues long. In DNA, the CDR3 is TGCAGTGCCGGCCGATGGGATACGCAGTATTTT. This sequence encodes CSAGRWDTQYF.

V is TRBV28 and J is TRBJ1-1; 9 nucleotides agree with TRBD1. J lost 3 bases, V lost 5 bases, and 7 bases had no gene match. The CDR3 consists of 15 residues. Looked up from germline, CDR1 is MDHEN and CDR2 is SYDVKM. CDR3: CASSPPQGAYTEAFF. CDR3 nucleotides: TGTGCCAGCAGTCCGCCACAGGGGGCGTACACTGAAGCTTTCTTT.

The CDR3 sequence is CASSFDLGETQYF. The CDR3, as DNA: TGTGCCAGCAGCTTTGACTTAGGAGAGACCCAGTACTTC. The V gene is TRBV7-2, the J gene TRBJ2-5; no definite D call. Trimming left V 3 bases short and J 4 bases short, with 9 bases between. Germline-derived CDR1 and CDR2 are SGHTA and FQGNSA. There are 13 residues in the CDR3.

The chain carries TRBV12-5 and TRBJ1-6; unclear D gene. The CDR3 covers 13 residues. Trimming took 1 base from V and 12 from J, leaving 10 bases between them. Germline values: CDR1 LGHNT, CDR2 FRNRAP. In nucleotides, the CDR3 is TGTGCTAGTGGTTTGGAGGAGGCCGGACCCCTCCACTTT. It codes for CASGLEEAGPLHF. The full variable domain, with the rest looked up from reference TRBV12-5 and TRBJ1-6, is DARVTQTPRHKVTEMGQEVTMRCQPILGHNTVFWYRQTMMQGLELLAYFRNRAPLDDSGMPKDRFSAEMPDATLATLKIQPSEPRDSAVYFCASGLEEAGPLHFGNGTRLTVT.

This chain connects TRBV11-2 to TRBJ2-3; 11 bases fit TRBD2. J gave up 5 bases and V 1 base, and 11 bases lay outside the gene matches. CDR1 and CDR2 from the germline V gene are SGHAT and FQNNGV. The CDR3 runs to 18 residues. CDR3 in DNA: TGTGCCAGCAGCTTAGTGGCTAGCGGGGGGCTGAGGGGAGATACGCAGTATTTT. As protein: CASSLVASGGLRGDTQYF.

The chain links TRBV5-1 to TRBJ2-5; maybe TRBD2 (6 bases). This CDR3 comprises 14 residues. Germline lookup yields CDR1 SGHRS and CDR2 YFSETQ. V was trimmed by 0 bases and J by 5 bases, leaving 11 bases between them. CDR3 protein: CASSLGGVRETQYF. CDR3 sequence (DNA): TGCGCCAGCAGCTTGGGCGGGGTCCGGGAGACCCAGTACTTC.

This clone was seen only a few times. The CDR3 loop reads CASSLSGIIYEQYV. The CDR3, as DNA: TGTGCCAGCAGCTTATCAGGGATTATTTACGAGCAGTACGTC. The chain links TRBV5-6 to TRBJ2-7; D perhaps matches TRBD1 (5 bases). Trimming removed 2 bases at V and 4 bases at J, with 13 bases between. This CDR3 spans 14 amino acids. Germline-derived CDR1 and CDR2 are SGHDT and YYEEEE.

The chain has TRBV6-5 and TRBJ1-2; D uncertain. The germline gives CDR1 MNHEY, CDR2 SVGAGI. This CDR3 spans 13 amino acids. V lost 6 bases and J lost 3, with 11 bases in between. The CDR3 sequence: CASSLAGDYGYTF. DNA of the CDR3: TGTGCCAGCAGCCTAGCCGGGGACTATGGCTACACCTTC.

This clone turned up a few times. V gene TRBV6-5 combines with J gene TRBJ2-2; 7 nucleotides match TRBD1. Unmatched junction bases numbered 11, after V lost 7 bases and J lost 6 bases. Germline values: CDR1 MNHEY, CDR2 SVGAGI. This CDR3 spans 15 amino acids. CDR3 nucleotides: TGTGCCAGCAATAGACAGGGACCAACGTCCGGGGAGCTGTTTTTT. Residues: CASNRQGPTSGELFF.

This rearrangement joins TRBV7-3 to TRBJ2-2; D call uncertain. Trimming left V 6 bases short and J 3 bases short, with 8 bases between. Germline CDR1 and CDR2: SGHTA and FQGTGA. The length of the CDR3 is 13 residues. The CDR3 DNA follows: TGTGCCAGCAGTACCACAGACACCGGGGAGCTGTTTTTT. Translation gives CASSTTDTGELFF. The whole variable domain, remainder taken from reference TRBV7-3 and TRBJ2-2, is GAGVSQTPSNKVTEKGKYVELRCDPISGHTALYWYRQSLGQGPEFLIYFQGTGAADDSGLPNDRFFAVRPEGSVSTLKIQRTERGDSAVYLCASSTTDTGELFFGEGSRLTVL.

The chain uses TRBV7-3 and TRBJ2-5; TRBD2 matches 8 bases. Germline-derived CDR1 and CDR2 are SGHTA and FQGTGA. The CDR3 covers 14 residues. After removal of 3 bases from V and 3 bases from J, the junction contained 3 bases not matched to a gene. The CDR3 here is CASSFGREEETQYF. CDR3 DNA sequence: TGTGCCAGCAGCTTTGGGCGGGAGGAAGAGACCCAGTACTTC.

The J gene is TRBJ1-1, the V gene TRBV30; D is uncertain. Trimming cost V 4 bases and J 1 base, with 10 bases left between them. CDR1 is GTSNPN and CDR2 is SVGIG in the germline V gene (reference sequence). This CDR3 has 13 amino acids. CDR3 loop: CAWNVQPNTEAFF. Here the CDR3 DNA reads TGTGCCTGGAACGTTCAGCCGAACACTGAAGCTTTCTTT.

The CDR3 loop reads CAWSVGQPTGELFF. CDR3 DNA: TGTGCCTGGAGTGTAGGCCAGCCCACCGGGGAGCTGTTTTTT. The chain uses TRBV30 and TRBJ2-2; D remains unclear. Germline assignment: CDR1 GTSNPN and CDR2 SVGIG (reference sequence). V was pared by 0 bases and J by 4 bases, with 9 bases between. This CDR3 has 14 amino acids.

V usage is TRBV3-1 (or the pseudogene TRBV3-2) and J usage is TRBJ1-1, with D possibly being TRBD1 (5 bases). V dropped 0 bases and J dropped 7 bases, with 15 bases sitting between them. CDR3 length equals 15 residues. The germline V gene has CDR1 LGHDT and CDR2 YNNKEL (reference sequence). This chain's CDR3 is CASSQDLAQGREAFF. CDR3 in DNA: TGTGCCAGCAGCCAAGATCTGGCTCAGGGCCGTGAAGCTTTCTTT.

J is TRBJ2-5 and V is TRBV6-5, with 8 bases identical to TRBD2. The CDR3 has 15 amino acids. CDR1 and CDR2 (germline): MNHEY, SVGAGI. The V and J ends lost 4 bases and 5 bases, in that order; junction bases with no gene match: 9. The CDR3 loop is CASSSLSGGRETQYF. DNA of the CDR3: TGTGCCAGCAGTTCCCTTTCGGGGGGGCGGGAGACCCAGTACTTC.

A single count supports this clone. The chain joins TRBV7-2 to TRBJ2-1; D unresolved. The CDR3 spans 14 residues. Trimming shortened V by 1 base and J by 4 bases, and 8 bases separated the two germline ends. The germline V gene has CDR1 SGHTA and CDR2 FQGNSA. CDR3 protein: CASSLVSRYNEQFF. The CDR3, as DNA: TGTGCCAGCAGCTTAGTTTCGAGGTACAATGAGCAGTTCTTC.

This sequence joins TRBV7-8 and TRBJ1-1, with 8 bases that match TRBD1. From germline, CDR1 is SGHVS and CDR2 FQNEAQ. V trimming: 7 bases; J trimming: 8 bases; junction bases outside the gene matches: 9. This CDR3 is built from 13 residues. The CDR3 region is CASTPTWDREAFF. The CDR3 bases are TGTGCCAGCACCCCGACCTGGGACAGGGAAGCTTTCTTT.

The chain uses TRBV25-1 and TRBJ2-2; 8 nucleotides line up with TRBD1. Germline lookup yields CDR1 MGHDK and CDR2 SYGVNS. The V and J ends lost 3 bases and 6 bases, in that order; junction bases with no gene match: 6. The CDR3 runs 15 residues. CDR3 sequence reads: CASSDRGLSPGELFF. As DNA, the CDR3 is TGTGCCAGCAGTGACAGGGGGCTTTCACCCGGGGAGCTGTTTTTT.